This T cell receptor (beta chain) was profiled in a study of blood T cell repertoires in COVID-19. Profiled with immunoSEQ multiplex PCR; TCRdb holds only in-frame clones, not every one. The sample includes about 260,000 clones, approximately 80% of them seen just once. V lost 6 bases and J 10 bases, leaving 25 bases between the germline ends. Germline CDR1 is MDHEN and CDR2 is SYDVKM. The CDR3 totals 15 residues. The source material was peripheral blood. This clonotype was sampled from a woman of 80 years or more with acute or convalescent COVID-19. The V gene is TRBV28, the J gene TRBJ2-7; weak D call: TRBD2 (5 bases). DNA of the CDR3: TGTGCCAGCAGCTCAACCTCCGGGATTGCCCCCTCTCAGTACTTC. Translating gives CASSSTSGIAPSQYF.